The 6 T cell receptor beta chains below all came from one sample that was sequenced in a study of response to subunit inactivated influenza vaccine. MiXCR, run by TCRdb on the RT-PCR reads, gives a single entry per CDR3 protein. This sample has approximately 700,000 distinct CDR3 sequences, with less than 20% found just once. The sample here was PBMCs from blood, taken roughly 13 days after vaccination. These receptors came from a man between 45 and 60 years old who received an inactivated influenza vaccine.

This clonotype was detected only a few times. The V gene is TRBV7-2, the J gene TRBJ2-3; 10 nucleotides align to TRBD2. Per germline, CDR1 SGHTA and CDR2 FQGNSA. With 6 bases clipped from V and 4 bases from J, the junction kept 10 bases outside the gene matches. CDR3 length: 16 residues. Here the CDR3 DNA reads TGTGCCAGCAGTCAAATGGCTAGCGGGGGATCAGATACGCAGTATTTT. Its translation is CASSQMASGGSDTQYF. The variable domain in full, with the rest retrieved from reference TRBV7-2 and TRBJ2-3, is GAGVSQSPSNKVTEKGKDVELRCDPISGHTALYWYRQSLGQGLEFLIYFQGNSAPDKSGLPSDRFSAERTGGSVSTLTIQRTQQEDSAVYLCASSQMASGGSDTQYFGPGTRLTVL.

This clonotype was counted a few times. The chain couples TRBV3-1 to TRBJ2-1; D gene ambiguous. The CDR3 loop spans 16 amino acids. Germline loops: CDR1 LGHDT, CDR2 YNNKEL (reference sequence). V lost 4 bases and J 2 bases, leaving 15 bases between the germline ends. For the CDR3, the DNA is TGTGCCAGCAGCCCTCGTGCAGGCCTAACCTACAATGAGCAGTTCTTC. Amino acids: CASSPRAGLTYNEQFF.

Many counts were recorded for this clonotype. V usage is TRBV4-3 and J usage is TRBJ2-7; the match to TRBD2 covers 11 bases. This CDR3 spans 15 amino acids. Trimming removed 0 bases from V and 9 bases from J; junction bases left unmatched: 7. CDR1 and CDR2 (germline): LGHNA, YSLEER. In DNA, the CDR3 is TGCGCCAGCAGCCAAGATGTGCTAGCGGGAGGTTGGCAGTACTTC. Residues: CASSQDVLAGGWQYF.

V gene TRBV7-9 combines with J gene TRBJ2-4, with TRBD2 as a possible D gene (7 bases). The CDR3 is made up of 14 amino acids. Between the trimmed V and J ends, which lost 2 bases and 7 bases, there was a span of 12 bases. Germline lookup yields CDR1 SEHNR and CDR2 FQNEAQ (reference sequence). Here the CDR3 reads CASSLSRGANIQYF. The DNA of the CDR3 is TGTGCCAGCAGCTTATCCCGGGGGGCTAACATTCAGTACTTC.

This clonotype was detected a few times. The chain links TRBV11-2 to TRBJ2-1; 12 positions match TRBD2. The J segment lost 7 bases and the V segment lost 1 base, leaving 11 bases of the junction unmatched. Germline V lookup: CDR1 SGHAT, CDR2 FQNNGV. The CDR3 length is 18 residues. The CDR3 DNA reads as TGTGCCAGCAGCTTAGGGGTATCTGGACTAGCGGGATCTAATGAGCAGTTCTTC. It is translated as CASSLGVSGLAGSNEQFF.

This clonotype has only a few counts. The CDR3: CASSPLGVTYEQYF. The CDR3 DNA reads as TGTGCCAGCTCACCTCTGGGAGTGACCTACGAGCAGTACTTC. The gene calls are TRBV18 and TRBJ2-7; D is possibly TRBD2 (5 bases). Germline values: CDR1 KGHSH, CDR2 LQKENI. This CDR3 comprises 14 residues. V lost 3 bases and J 2 bases, leaving 11 bases between the germline ends.